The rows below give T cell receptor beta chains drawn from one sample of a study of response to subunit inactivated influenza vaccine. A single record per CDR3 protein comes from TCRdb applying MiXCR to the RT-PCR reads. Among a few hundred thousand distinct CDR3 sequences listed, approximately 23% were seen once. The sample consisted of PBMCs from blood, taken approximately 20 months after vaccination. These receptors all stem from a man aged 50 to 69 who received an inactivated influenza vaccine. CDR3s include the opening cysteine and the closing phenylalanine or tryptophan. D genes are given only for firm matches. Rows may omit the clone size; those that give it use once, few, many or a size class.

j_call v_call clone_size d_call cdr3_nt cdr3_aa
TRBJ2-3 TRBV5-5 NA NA TGTGCCAGCAGCTTGTTGGGTGGTACCTTAATAATCACAGATACGCAGTATTTT CASSLLGGTLIITDTQYF
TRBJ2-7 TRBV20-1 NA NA TGCAGTGCTCAGGCGGGACTCCACGAGCAGTACTTC CSAQAGLHEQYF
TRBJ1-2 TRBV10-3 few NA TGTGCCATCAGACAGGGAGGGGTAGACTATGGCTACACCTTC CAIRQGGVDYGYTF
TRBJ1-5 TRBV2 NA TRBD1 TGTGCCAGCAGTGAGACAGGGGGCGTGGGCAATCAGCCCCAGCATTTT CASSETGGVGNQPQHF
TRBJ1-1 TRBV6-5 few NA TGTGCCAGCAGTTACTCGGACAGTCACACTGAAGCTTTCTTT CASSYSDSHTEAFF
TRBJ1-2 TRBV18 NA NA TGTGCCAGCTCACCACCACTGGACAGAGGAGGCTACACCTTC CASSPPLDRGGYTF
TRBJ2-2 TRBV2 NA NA TGTGCCAGCAGTAAAGGCGCAGGGGTGGACGGGGAGCTGTTTTTT CASSKGAGVDGELFF
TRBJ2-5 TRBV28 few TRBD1 TGTGCCAGCAGTCCATGGGACAGTCAAGAGACCCAGTACTTC CASSPWDSQETQYF
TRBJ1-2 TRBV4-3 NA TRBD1 TGCGCCAGCAGCCACCGGACAGGGGTTCATGGCTACACCTTC CASSHRTGVHGYTF
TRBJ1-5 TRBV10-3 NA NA TGTGCTGTGGGGGGGGCAGCTCAGCCCCAGCATTTT CAVGGAAQPQHF
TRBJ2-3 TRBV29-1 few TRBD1 TGCAGCGTCTCAGCCCCAGGGGGCTCAACAGATACGCAGTATTTT CSVSAPGGSTDTQYF
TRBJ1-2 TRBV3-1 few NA TGTGCCAGCAGCCAAGTTGGGGGTCCAGTTCATGGCTACACCTTC CASSQVGGPVHGYTF
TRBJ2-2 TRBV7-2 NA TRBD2 TGTGCCAGCAGCTTTAGCGGGGGGTTCCCCACCGGGGAGCTGTTTTTT CASSFSGGFPTGELFF
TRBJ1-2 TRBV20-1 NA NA TGCAGTGCTAGATCGCCCCGGGGCGGTAACTATGGCTACACCTTC CSARSPRGGNYGYTF
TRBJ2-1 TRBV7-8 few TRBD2 TGTGCCAGCAGCTATGGGACTAGCGCTGAGCAGTTCTTC CASSYGTSAEQFF
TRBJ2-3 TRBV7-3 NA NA TGTGCCAGCAGCTCCCTTGCGCAGGGGAGAGATACGCAGTATTTT CASSSLAQGRDTQYF
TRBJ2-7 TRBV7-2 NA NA TGTGCCAGCAGCTTACCAAGCGTTTCCGAGCAGTACTTC CASSLPSVSEQYF
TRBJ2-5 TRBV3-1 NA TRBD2 TGTGCCAGCAGCCAATTTGGACTAGGAGGCCAAGAGACCCAGTACTTC CASSQFGLGGQETQYF
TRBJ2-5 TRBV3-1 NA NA TGTGCCAGCAGCCAAAGTGGGGGATGGGAGACCCAGTACTTC CASSQSGGWETQYF
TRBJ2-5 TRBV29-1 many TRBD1 TGCAGCGTCGACAGGGGTAAAGAGACCCAGTACTTC CSVDRGKETQYF
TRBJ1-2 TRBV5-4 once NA TGTGCCAGCAGCCCTGGGACCGACGATTCCCAATGGGGCTACACCTTC CASSPGTDDSQWGYTF
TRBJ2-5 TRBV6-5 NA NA TGTGCCAGCAGTTACTCGATGTTAGCCTTAGAGACCCAGTACTTC CASSYSMLALETQYF
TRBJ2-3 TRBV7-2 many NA TGTGCCAGCAGCTTAGTCAGTAGCACAGATACGCAGTATTTT CASSLVSSTDTQYF
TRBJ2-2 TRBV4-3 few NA TGCGCCAGCAGCCAAGGCACAGGGTTCTCGGGCACCGGGGAGCTGTTTTTT CASSQGTGFSGTGELFF
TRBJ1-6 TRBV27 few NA TGTGCCAGCAGTGTGGGACACTATAATTCACCCCTCCACTTT CASSVGHYNSPLHF
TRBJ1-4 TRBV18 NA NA TGTGCCAGCTCACCACTGGGGGGTAATGAAAAACTGCTTTTT CASSPLGGNEKLLF
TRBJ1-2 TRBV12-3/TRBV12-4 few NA TGTGCCAGCAGCCTCTTTCGACGGTATGGCTACACCTTC CASSLFRRYGYTF
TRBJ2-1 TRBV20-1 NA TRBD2 TGCAGTGCTAGCCGGCCTAGCGGGAGCTCCTACAATGAGCAGTTCTTC CSASRPSGSSYNEQFF
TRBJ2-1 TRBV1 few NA TGCACCAGCAGACAAGTTCCCCGGGACACCTACAATGAGCAGTTCTTC CTSRQVPRDTYNEQFF
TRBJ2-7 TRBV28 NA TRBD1 TGTGCCAGCAGTTTAGGCACAGGGGCATTCGGCTCCTACGAGCAGTACTTC CASSLGTGAFGSYEQYF
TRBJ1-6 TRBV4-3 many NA TGCGCCAGCAGCCCAGGACCCCTTAAAAATTCACCCCTCCACTTT CASSPGPLKNSPLHF
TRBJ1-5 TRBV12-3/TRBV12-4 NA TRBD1 TGTGCCAGCAGCGGACAGGACCTTAGCAATCAGCCCCAGCATTTT CASSGQDLSNQPQHF
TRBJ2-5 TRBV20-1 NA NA TGCAGTGCTAGACCTACAGGTGAAGAGACCCAGTACTTC CSARPTGEETQYF
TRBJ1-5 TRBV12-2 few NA TGTGCAAGTCGCCGGGACAGGGGCTTCTCCCTTAGCAATCAGCCCCAGCATTTT CASRRDRGFSLSNQPQHF
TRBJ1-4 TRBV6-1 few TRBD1 TGTGCCAGCAGGCCGACAGGGGGGGGAAAACTGTTTTTT CASRPTGGGKLFF
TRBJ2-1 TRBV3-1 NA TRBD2 TGTGCCAGCAGCCGGGAGGGCCGACACTACAATGAGCAGTTCTTC CASSREGRHYNEQFF
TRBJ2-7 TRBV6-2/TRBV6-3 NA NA TGTGCCAGCAGTTACGTGGCGGGGGCCTCCTACGAGCAGTACTTC CASSYVAGASYEQYF
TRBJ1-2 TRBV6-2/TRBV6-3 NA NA TGTGCCAGCAGTTACGGTGTATCGAGCTATGGCTACACCTTC CASSYGVSSYGYTF
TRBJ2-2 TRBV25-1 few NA TGTGCCAGCAGCCCCCCTGGACTCGAAAGGACCGGGGAGCTGTTTTTT CASSPPGLERTGELFF
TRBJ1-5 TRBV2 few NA TGTGCCAGCAGAGCAAGGATCGAGAATCAGCCCCAGCATTTT CASRARIENQPQHF
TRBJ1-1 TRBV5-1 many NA TGCGCCAGCAGCCCCGGGGGCGGACTGAGGAACACTGAAGCTTTCTTT CASSPGGGLRNTEAFF
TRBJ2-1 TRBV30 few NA TGTGCCTGGGTCCCCCCGAGTCTACGGGCCAATGAGCAGTTCTTC CAWVPPSLRANEQFF
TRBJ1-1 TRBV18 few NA TGTGCCAGCTCACGAGAGGAGGGTTTTGGCACTGAAGCTTTCTTT CASSREEGFGTEAFF
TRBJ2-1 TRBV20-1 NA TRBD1 TGCAGTGCTAGAGGGGGGGCGGGGACAGGGAATTGGTTCTTC CSARGGAGTGNWFF
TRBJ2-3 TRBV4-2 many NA TGTGCCAGCAGCCAAGAAGTAGGCACAGATACGCAGTATTTT CASSQEVGTDTQYF
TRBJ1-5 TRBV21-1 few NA TGTGCCAGCGGCCAACTAAGGACGGCACCACTCAATCAGCCCCAGCATTTT CASGQLRTAPLNQPQHF
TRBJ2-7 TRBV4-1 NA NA TGCGCCAGCAGCCAAGTCTCGGCAGGGGCTTCCTACGAGCAGTACTTC CASSQVSAGASYEQYF
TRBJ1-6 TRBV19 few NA TGTGCCAGTAAGACAAGCGGAGATTCACCCCTCCACTTT CASKTSGDSPLHF
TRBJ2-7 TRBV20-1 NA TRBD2 TGCAGTCAAGGCGGGACTAGCGGGAAGTACGAGCAGTACTTC CSQGGTSGKYEQYF
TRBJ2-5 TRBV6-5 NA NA TGTGCCAGCAGTTACACCGTCGGCGGGACCCAGTACTTC CASSYTVGGTQYF
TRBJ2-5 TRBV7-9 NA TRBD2 TGTGCCAGCACCCCCAGGACTAGCTTTGAGACCCAGTACTTC CASTPRTSFETQYF
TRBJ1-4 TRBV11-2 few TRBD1 TGTGCCAGCAGCTTAGCAGGGGGCATTAATGAAAAACTGTTTTTT CASSLAGGINEKLFF
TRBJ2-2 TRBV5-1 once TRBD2 TGCGCCAGCAGCTTGGCCTTAGCGGGTATCGGCCCCGGGGAGCTGTTTTTT CASSLALAGIGPGELFF
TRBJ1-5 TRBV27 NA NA TGTGCCAGCAGTCCAAACAGGGTCGGCAATCAGCCCCAGCATTTT CASSPNRVGNQPQHF
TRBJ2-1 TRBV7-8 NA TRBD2 TGTGCCAGCAGCCTACTAGCGAGAGTCAATGAGCAGTTCTTC CASSLLARVNEQFF
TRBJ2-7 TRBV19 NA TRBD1 TGTGCCAGTAGTATTGACAGGGGCTACGAGCAGTACTTC CASSIDRGYEQYF
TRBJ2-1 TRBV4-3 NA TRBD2 TGCGCCAGCAGCCAAGACCTAGGGCTAGCGGGTACAAGGATTCAGGATGAGCAGTTCTTC CASSQDLGLAGTRIQDEQFF